This T cell receptor (beta chain) emerged from a study of pediatric ulcerative colitis. This clone appeared once. Clones were read by immunoSEQ multiplex PCR, and TCRdb kept only the in-frame ones, dropping some. The sample contains 55,000 to 70,000 clones, 87% of which appear only once. The CDR3 runs to 12 residues. Germline loops: CDR1 MNHNS, CDR2 SASEGT. Trimming left V 6 bases short and J 2 bases short, with 7 bases between. This chain joins TRBV6-1 and TRBJ2-5; no definite D call. This TCR derives from a boy aged 10-17 years who was a control in a study of pediatric ulcerative colitis. Input material: blood. As DNA, the CDR3 is TGTGCCAGCAGACTCCATCAAGAGACCCAGTACTTC. As protein: CASRLHQETQYF.